This T cell receptor (beta chain) was profiled in a study of blood T cell repertoires in COVID-19. From germline, CDR1 is SGHRS and CDR2 YFSETQ. J gave up 3 bases and V 5 bases, and 7 bases lay outside the gene matches. The CDR3 is 15 residues long. In the study's own analysis: Reference gene primer amplification in the assay estimated nucleated cell counts. TCRdb keeps only in-frame clones here, not all; method: immunoSEQ multiplex PCR. V and J calls and clone size are given by that table; D and trimming were obtained from the DNA. The sample yields 200,000 to 250,000 clones, approximately 89% seen once. The count of this clone is one. Study members were between about 18 and 89 years old and lived in 24 US regions.

Material for sequencing was PBMCs or T cells enriched from blood (not recorded which). The receptor comes from a woman aged 30 to 39 who had been exposed to COVID-19. This chain uses TRBV5-1 with TRBJ2-7, with 11 positions matching TRBD2. CDR3 protein: CASSNGTSGYYEQYF. CDR3 in DNA: TGCGCCAGCAGTAATGGGACTAGCGGATACTACGAGCAGTACTTC.